The present T cell receptor beta chain was sequenced within a study of T cell responses to AZD1222 COVID-19 vaccine. Study as a whole: Second-dose recipients at about 4 or about 12 weeks were treated as one pooled group.

Points from the study as a whole: Every sample of the repertoires postdated the peak T cell response.

The CDR3 covers 14 residues. The germline gives CDR1 SGHTA, CDR2 FQGNSA. The V gene lost 2 bases and the J gene lost 9 bases, with 14 bases spanning the gap. In regard to this clone: No antigen is known for it.

The assay was immunoSEQ multiplex PCR, and TCRdb's table has in-frame clones only and misses some. The repertoire holds roughly 150,000 clones, with 80% to 90% as singletons. This receptor was taken from an adult in good health. The chain has TRBV7-2 and TRBJ2-1; a weak D match, TRBD2 (7 bases). The sequencing used peripheral blood, collected on day 0 of AZD1222 vaccination. The CDR3 here is CASSLRGGAFEQFF. The CDR3 region has the DNA TGTGCCAGCAGCTTAAGGGGGGGGGCCTTTGAGCAGTTCTTC.